Listed below are T cell receptor beta chains from one sample, sequenced in a study of cytotoxic CD8 clonotypes in ibrutinib-treated CLL. Profiling relied on immunoSEQ multiplex PCR, and the TCRdb table lists in-frame clones only, not all of them. The sample lists about 150,000 clones; 76% were seen once. Sequencing was performed on PBMCs, taken after 24 months of ibrutinib treatment. These receptors originate from a human donor with chronic lymphocytic leukemia. The CDR3 runs from the conserved cysteine through the conserved F or W.

j_call | v_call | cdr3_aa
TRBJ2-1 | TRBV5-1 | CASSWGTGDYEQFF
TRBJ2-7 | TRBV5-1 | CASSLDYEQYF
TRBJ2-5 | TRBV9 | CASSPRGEETQYF
TRBJ2-7 | TRBV18 | CASSPGQLLSYEQYF
TRBJ2-7 | TRBV6-1 | CASREGVRYEQYF
TRBJ1-1 | TRBV6-5 | CASRIRQRSGTEAFF
TRBJ2-5 | TRBV9 | CASSVIGGPPHF
TRBJ2-5 | TRBV5-1 | CASSLVAGGRRQETQYF
TRBJ2-3 | TRBV28 | CASSFRDTQYF
TRBJ1-1 | TRBV15 | CATGTMNTEAFF
TRBJ1-6 | TRBV5-6 | CASIRGVGNNSPLHF
TRBJ2-3 | TRBV25-1 | CAINPADTQYF
TRBJ1-5 | TRBV19 | CASSMAQGAQHF
TRBJ2-5 | TRBV10-3 | CAIRGEAYRGRQETQYF
TRBJ1-1 | TRBV7-3 | CASSLTGGPGTEAFF
TRBJ2-1 | TRBV27 | CASSLDTGDNEQFF